Presented here are 10 T cell receptor beta chains from one specimen sequenced in a study of shared clonotypes between healthy human individuals. Profiled with immunoSEQ multiplex PCR; TCRdb holds only in-frame clones, not every one. The data show some 900,000 clones, with over 60% seen just once and about 1.5% held by the top ten. The sequencing input was memory CD4+ T cells sorted from blood. Subset in this sample: CD45RA-negative fraction. These receptors originate from a man younger than 30 in good health.

The table lists this clone with a few counts. The chain employs TRBV30 and TRBJ2-5, with D possibly TRBD2 on 5 matching bases. V shed 2 bases and J shed 3 bases, with 10 bases lying between them. Germline V gives CDR1 GTSNPN, CDR2 SVGIG (reference sequence). The CDR3 sequence is 13 residues long. The CDR3, as DNA: TGTGCCTGGAGTCTTACTAGGAAAGAGACCCAGTACTTC. Amino acid sequence: CAWSLTRKETQYF.

V is TRBV11-2 and J is TRBJ2-3; D may be TRBD1 (6 bases). The CDR3 covers 16 residues. Per the germline V gene, CDR1 is SGHAT and CDR2 is FQNNGV. V lost 2 bases, J lost 1 base, and 13 bases lay in between. CDR3 sequence: CASSLQGKGGTDTQYF. CDR3 sequence (DNA): TGTGCCAGCAGCTTACAGGGGAAGGGAGGCACAGATACGCAGTATTTT.

The V gene is TRBV7-2, the J gene TRBJ2-7, with 7 bases fitting TRBD2. Germline CDR1 reads SGHTA; CDR2 reads FQGNSA. The J segment lost 0 bases and the V segment lost 4 bases, leaving 12 bases of the junction unmatched. The CDR3 has 17 residues. The CDR3 DNA is TGTGCCAGCAGCTCGGGGGTACTAGCGCCGAGCTCCTACGAGCAGTACTTC. Encoded protein: CASSSGVLAPSSYEQYF.

The chain has TRBV9 and TRBJ1-5, with 8 nucleotides matching TRBD1. V was clipped by 4 bases and J by 9 bases; unmatched bases: 9. Per germline, CDR1 SGDLS and CDR2 YYNGEE. The CDR3 consists of 14 residues. CDR3 nucleotides: TGTGCCAGCAGCACGGGACAGGCCCTCGGGCCCCAGCATTTT. The encoded protein is CASSTGQALGPQHF. The entire variable domain, with the rest obtained from reference TRBV9 and TRBJ1-5, is as follows: DSGVTQTPKHLITATGQRVTLRCSPRSGDLSVYWYQQSLDQGLQFLIQYYNGEERAKGNILERFSAQQFPDLHSELNLSSLELGDSALYFCASSTGQALGPQHFGDGTRLSIL.

The gene calls are TRBV9 and TRBJ2-3; 7 bases map to TRBD2. Germline loops: CDR1 SGDLS, CDR2 YYNGEE. After removal of 0 bases from V and 4 bases from J, the junction contained 8 bases not matched to a gene. The CDR3 is 16 amino acids. CDR3 loop: CASSVAGLRGADTQYF. CDR3 sequence (DNA): TGTGCCAGCAGCGTAGCCGGGCTTCGGGGGGCAGATACGCAGTATTTT.

The V and J genes are TRBV19 and TRBJ1-4; D possibly corresponds to TRBD1 (6 bases). The CDR3 extends over 15 amino acids. CDR1 and CDR2 (germline): LNHDA, SQIVND (reference sequence). Trimming took 5 bases from V and 0 from J, leaving 10 bases between them. CDR3 loop: CASSGSGATNEKLFF. The CDR3, as DNA: TGTGCCAGTAGTGGCTCAGGGGCAACTAATGAAAAACTGTTTTTT. Drawing the rest from reference TRBV19 and TRBJ1-4, the complete variable domain is DGGITQSPKYLFRKEGQNVTLSCEQNLNHDAMYWYRQDPGQGLRLIYYSQIVNDFQKGDIAEGYSVSREKKESFPLTVTSAQKNPTAFYLCASSGSGATNEKLFFGSGTQLSVL.

This clone has just a few counts. This chain joins TRBV6-5 and TRBJ1-1, with 10 bases identical to TRBD1. Germline CDR1 reads MNHEY; CDR2 reads SVGAGI. Trimming removed 6 bases from V and 11 bases from J; junction bases left unmatched: 6. There are 12 residues in the CDR3. CDR3 sequence (DNA): TGTGCCAGCAGCGGACAGGGGGTACGGGCTTTCTTT. Protein product: CASSGQGVRAFF.

The chain combines TRBV7-2 with TRBJ2-7; no reliable D call. The V and J ends lost 1 base and 0 bases respectively, with 7 bases between them. This CDR3 has 14 amino acids. Per germline, CDR1 SGHTA and CDR2 FQGNSA. The DNA of the CDR3 is TGTGCCAGCAGCTTAGATGTCCGCTCCTACGAGCAGTACTTC. It specifies CASSLDVRSYEQYF.

In the case of this clone: Compared with germline, one end of the junction differs, possibly owing to a read error. V and J are TRBV27 and TRBJ2-7; possible D gene TRBD2, 8 bases. The length of the CDR3 is 15 residues. The germline V gene encodes CDR1 MNHEY and CDR2 SMNVEV (reference sequence). The CDR3 coding sequence is TGTGCCAGCAGTTTATCCGGACAGGTACTGACTAGCGTCCTCTTC. Translation: CASSLSGQVLTSVLF.

This clone was seen only once. Other DNA sequences in this specimen translate into the identical CDR3. V and J are TRBV5-1 and TRBJ2-7; no definite D call. This CDR3 comprises 14 residues. Trimming cost V 0 bases and J 0 bases, with 7 bases left between them. Per germline, CDR1 SGHRS and CDR2 YFSETQ. CDR3 sequence reads: CASSLAVSSYEQYF. CDR3 nucleotide sequence: TGCGCCAGCAGCTTGGCGGTAAGCTCCTACGAGCAGTACTTC.